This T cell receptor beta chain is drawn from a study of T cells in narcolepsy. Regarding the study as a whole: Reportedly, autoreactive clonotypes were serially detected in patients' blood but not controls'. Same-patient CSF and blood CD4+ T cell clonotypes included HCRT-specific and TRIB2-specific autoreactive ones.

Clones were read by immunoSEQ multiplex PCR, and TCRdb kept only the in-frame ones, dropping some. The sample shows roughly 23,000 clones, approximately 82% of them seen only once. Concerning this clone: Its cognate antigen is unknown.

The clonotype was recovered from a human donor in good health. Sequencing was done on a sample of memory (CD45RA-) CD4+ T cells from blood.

CDR3 sequence (DNA): TGTGCCAGCAGTGATACCACCCGAGGGACCCAGTACTTC. Amino acid sequence: CASSDTTRGTQYF. The J gene is TRBJ2-5, the V gene TRBV2; the D is unclear. Germline V lookup: CDR1 SNHLY, CDR2 FYNNEI. Trimming took 3 bases from V and 7 from J, leaving 12 bases between them. The CDR3 is 13 residues long.